This TCR beta chain was captured in a study of identical twins. Each CDR3 protein is one row after TCRdb ran MiXCR on the 5' RACE reads. The sample lists about 890,000 distinct CDR3 sequences, 9% to 15% occurring once. This clonotype was seen a few times. The CDR3 runs to 14 residues. CDR1 ENHRY and CDR2 SYGVKD come from the germline V gene. V was pared by 3 bases and J by 8 bases, with 9 bases of the junction left unmatched. These records were also assigned to another study, of yellow fever vaccine responses in identical twins.

The origin of this receptor is a woman in her late teens or twenties in good health. The rearrangement uses TRBV10-3 and TRBJ1-2, with 7 bases fitting TRBD1. The sequenced sample was PBMCs. CDR3 residues: CAISDSMTGRGYTF. The DNA of the CDR3 is TGTGCCATCAGTGACTCGATGACAGGGAGGGGCTACACCTTC.